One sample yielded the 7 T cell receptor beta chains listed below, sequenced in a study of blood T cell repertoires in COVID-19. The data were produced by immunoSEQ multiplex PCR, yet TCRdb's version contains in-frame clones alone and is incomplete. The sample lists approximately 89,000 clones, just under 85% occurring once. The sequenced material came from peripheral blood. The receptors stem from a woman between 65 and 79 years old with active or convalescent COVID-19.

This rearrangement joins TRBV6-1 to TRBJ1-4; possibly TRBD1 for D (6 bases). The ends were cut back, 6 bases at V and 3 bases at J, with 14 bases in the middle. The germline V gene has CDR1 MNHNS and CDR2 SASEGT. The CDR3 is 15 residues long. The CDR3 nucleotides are TGTGCCAGCAGCCGTACAGGGACGGCTAATGAAAAACTGTTTTTT. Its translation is CASSRTGTANEKLFF.

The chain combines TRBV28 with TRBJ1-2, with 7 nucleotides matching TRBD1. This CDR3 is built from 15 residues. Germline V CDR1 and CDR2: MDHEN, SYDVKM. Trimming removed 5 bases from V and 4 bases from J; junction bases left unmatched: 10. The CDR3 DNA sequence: TGTGCCAGCAGTCTTGAACAGGGGCGGGGCTATGGCTACACCTTC. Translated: CASSLEQGRGYGYTF.

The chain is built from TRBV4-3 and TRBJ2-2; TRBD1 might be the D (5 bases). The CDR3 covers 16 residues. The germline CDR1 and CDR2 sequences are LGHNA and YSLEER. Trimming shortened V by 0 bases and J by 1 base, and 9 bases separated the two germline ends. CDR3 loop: CASSQEPGRNTGELFF. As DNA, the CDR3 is TGCGCCAGCAGCCAAGAACCAGGGCGGAACACCGGGGAGCTGTTTTTT.

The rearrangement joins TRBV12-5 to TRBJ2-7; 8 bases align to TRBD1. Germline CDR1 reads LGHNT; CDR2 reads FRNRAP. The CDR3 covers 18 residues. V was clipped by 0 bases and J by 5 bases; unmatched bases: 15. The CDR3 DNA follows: TGTGCTAGTGGTTTGGTACGTGGGACAGGAGGAATAGACGACGAGCAGTACTTC. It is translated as CASGLVRGTGGIDDEQYF.

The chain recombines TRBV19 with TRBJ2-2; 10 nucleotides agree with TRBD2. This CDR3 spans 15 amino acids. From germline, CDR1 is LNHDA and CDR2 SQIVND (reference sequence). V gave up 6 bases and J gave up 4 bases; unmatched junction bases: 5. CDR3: CASSLSGGITGELFF. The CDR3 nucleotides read TGTGCCAGTAGCCTTAGCGGGGGGATCACCGGGGAGCTGTTTTTT.

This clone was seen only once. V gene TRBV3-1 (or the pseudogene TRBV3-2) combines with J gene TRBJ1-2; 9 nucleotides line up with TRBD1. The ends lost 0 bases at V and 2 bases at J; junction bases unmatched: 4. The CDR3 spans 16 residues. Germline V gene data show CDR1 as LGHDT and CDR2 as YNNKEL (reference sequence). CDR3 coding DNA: TGTGCCAGCAGCCAAGAGAGCGGGACAGGGAACTATGGCTACACCTTC. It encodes CASSQESGTGNYGYTF.

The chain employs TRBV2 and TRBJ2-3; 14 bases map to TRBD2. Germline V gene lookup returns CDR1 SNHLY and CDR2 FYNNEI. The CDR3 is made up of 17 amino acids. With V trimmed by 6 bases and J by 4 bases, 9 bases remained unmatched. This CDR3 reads CASREGLAGVYSDTQYF. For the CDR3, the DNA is TGTGCCAGCAGGGAGGGACTAGCGGGGGTATATTCAGATACGCAGTATTTT.